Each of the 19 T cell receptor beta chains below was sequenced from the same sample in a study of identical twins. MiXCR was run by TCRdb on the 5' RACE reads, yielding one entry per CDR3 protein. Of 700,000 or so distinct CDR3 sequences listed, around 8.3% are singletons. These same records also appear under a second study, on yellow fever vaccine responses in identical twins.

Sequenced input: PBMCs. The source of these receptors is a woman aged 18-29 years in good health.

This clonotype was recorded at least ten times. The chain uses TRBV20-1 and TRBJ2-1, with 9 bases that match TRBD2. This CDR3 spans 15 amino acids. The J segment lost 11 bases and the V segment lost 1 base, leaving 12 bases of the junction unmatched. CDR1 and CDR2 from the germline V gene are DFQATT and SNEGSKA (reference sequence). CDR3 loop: CSARVTLAGTRKQFF. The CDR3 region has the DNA TGCAGTGCTAGAGTCACCCTAGCGGGGACACGCAAGCAGTTCTTC.

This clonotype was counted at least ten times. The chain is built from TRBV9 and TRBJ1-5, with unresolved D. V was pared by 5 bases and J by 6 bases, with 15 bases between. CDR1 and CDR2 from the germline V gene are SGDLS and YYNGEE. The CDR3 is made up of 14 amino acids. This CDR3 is CASSGGSSGQPQHF. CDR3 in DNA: TGTGCCAGCAGTGGAGGGAGTTCGGGTCAGCCCCAGCATTTT.

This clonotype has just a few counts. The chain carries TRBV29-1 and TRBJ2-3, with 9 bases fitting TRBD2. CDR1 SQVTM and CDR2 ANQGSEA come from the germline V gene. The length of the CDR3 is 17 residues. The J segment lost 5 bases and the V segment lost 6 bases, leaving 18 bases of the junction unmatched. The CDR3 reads CSVIRTSENSGGDTQYF. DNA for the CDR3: TGCAGCGTCATCCGGACTAGCGAGAATTCTGGGGGAGATACGCAGTATTTT.

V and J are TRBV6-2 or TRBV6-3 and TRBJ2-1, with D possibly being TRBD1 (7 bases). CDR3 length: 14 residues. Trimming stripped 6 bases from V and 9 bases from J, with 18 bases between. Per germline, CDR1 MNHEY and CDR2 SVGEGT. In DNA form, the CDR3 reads TGTGCCAGCAGGGGCCCAGCGGAGGGGGCTGAGCAGTTCTTC. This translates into CASRGPAEGAEQFF.

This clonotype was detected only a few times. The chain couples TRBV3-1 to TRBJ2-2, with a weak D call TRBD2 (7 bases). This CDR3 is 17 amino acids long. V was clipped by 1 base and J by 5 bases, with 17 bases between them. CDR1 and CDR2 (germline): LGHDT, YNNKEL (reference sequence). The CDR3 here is CASSQVPGGRVTGELFF. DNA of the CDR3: TGTGCCAGCAGCCAAGTCCCCGGGGGGCGCGTGACCGGGGAGCTGTTTTTT.

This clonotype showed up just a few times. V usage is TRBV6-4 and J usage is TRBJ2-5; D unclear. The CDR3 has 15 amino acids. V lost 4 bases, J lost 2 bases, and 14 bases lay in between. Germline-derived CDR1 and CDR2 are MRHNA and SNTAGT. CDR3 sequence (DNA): TGTGCCAGCAGTGCCCCGTACCGGCCTCAAGAGACCCAGTACTTC. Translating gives CASSAPYRPQETQYF.

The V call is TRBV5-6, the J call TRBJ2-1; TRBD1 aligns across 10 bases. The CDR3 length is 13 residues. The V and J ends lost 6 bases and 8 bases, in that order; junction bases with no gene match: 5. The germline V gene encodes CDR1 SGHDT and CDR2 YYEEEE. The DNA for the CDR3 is TGTGCCAGCAACGGGGACAGGGGCGATGAGCAGTTCTTC. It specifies CASNGDRGDEQFF.

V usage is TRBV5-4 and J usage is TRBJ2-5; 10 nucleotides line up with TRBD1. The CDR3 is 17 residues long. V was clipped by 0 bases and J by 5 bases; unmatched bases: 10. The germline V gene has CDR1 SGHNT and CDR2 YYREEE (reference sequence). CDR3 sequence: CASSLGDRGRGWETQYF. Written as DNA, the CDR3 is TGTGCCAGCAGCTTGGGCGACAGGGGGCGCGGGTGGGAGACCCAGTACTTC.

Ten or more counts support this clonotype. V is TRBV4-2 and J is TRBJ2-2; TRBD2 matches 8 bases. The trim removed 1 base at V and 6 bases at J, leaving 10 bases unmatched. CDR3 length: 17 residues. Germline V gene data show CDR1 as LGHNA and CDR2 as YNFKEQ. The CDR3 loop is CASSQVSEAGDPGELFF. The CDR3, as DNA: TGTGCCAGCAGCCAAGTGTCCGAAGCGGGGGACCCCGGGGAGCTGTTTTTT.

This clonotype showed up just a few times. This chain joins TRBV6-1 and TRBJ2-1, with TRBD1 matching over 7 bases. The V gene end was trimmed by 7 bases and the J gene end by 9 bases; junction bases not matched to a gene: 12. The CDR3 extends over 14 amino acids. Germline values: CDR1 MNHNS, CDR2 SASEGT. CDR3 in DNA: TGTGCCAGCACCCCAACAAGGGGGCAGGGTGAGCAGTTCTTC. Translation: CASTPTRGQGEQFF.

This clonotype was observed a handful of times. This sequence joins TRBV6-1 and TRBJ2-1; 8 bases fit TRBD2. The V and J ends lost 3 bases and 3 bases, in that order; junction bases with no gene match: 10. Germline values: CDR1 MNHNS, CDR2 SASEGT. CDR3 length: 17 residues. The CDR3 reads CASSDFDGGGLYNEQFF. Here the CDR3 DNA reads TGTGCCAGCAGTGATTTTGACGGGGGGGGCCTCTACAATGAGCAGTTCTTC.

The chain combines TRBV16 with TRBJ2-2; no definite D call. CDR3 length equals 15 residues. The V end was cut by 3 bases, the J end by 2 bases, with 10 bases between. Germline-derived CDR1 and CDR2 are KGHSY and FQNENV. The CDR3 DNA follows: TGTGCCAGCAGCCATGCGACACCAAACACCGGGGAGCTGTTTTTT. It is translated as CASSHATPNTGELFF.

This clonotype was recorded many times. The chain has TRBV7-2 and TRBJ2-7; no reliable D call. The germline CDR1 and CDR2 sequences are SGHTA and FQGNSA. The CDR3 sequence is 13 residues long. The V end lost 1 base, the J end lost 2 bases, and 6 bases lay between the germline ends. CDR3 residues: CASSLGRPYEQYF. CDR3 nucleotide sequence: TGTGCCAGCAGCTTAGGGCGGCCCTACGAGCAGTACTTC.

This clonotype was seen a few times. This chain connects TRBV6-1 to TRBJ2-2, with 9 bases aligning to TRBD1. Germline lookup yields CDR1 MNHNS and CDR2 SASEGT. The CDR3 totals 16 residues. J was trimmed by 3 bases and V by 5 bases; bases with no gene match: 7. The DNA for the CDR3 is TGTGCCAGCAGTCGAAGGACAGGGGTTGACACCGGGGAGCTGTTTTTT. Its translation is CASSRRTGVDTGELFF.

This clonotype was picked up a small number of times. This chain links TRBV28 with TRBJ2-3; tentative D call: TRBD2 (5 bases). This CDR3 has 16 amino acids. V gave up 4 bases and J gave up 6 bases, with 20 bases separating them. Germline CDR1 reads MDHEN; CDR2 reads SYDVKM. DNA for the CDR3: TGTGCCAGCAGTTCGAGACTCGGACTGAGCAGGGATACGCAGTATTTT. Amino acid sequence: CASSSRLGLSRDTQYF.

DNA of the CDR3: TGTGCCTGGACCGGACTAGCGGGGGGTTACAATGAGCAGTTCTTC. Residues: CAWTGLAGGYNEQFF. J is TRBJ2-1 and V is TRBV30; 14 bases map to TRBD2. CDR3 size: 15 residues. V shed 4 bases and J 4 bases; nucleotides not matched to a gene: 3. Germline assignment: CDR1 GTSNPN and CDR2 SVGIG (reference sequence).

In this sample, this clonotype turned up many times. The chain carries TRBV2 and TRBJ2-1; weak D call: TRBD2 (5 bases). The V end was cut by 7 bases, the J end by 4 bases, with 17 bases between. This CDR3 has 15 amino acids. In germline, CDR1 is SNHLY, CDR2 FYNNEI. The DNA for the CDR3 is TGTGCCAGCATTCCACTGGGAGACGGATACAATGAGCAGTTCTTC. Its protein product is CASIPLGDGYNEQFF.

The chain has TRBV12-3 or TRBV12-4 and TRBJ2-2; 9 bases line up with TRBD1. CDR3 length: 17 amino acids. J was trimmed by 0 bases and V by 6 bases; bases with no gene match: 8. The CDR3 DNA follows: TGTGCCAGCAGCCACGGACAGGGGACGCCGAACACCGGGGAGCTGTTTTTT. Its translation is CASSHGQGTPNTGELFF.

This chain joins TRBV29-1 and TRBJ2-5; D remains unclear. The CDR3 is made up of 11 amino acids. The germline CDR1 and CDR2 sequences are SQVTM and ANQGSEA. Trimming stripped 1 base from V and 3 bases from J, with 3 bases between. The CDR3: CSVEGEETQYF. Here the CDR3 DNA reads TGCAGCGTTGAAGGGGAAGAGACCCAGTACTTC.